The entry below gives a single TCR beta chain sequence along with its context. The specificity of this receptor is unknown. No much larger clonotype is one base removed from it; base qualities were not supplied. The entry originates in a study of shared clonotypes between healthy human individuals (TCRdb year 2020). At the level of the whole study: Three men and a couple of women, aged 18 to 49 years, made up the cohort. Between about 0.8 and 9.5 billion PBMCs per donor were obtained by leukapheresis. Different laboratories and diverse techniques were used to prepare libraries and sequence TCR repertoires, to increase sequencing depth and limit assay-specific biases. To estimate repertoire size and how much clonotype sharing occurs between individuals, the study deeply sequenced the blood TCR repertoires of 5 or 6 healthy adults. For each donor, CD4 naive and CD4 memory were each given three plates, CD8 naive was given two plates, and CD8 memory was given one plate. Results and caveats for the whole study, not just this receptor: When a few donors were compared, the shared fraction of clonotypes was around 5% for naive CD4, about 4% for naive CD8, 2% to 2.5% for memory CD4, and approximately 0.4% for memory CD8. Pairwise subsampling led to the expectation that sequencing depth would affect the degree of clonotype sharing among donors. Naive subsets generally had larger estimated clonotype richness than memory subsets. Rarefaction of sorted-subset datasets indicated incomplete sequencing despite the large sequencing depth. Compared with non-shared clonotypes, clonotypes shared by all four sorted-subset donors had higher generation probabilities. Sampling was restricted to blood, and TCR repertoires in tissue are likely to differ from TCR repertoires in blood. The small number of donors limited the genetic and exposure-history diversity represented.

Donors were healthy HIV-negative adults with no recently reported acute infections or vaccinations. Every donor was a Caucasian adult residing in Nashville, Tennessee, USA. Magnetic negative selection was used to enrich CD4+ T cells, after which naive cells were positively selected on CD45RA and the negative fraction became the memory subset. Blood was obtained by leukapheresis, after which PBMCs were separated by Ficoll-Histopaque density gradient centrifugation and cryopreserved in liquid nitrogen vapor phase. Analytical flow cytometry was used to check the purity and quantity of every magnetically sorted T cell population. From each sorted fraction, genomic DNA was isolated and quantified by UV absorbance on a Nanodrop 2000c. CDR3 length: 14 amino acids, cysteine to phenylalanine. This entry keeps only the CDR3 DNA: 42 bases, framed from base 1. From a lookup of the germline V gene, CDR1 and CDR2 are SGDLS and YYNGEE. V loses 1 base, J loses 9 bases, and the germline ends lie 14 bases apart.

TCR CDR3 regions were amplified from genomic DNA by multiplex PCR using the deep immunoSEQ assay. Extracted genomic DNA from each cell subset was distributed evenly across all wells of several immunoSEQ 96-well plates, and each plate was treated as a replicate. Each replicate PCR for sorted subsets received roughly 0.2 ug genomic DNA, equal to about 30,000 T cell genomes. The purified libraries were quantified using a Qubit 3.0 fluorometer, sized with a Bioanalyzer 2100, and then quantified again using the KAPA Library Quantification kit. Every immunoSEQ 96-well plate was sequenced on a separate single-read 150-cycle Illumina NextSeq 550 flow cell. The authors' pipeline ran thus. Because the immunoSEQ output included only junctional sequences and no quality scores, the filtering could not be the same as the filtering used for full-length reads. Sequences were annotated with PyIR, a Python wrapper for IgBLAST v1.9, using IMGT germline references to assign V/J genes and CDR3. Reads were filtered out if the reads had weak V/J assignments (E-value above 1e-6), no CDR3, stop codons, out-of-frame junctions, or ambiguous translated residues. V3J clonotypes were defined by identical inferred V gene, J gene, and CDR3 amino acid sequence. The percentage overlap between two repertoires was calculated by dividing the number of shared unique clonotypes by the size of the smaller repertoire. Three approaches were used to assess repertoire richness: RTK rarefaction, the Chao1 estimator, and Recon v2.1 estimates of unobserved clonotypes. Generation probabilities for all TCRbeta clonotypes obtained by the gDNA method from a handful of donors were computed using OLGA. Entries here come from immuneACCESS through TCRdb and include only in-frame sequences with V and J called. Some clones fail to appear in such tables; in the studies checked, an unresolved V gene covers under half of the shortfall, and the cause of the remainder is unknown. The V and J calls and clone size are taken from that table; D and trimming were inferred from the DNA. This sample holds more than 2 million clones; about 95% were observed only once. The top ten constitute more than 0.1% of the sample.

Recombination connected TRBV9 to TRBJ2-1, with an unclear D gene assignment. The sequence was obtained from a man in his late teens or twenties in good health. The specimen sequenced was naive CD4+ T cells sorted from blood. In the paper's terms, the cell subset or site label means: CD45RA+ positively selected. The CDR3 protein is CASSVTTKKGEQFF. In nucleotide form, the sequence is TGTGCCAGCAGCGTAACGACCAAAAAGGGTGAGCAGTTCTTC.